The text below deals with one T cell receptor beta chain. The PCR contained 60 Vbeta and 13 Jbeta primers. Some clones are missing from TCRdb's copy, which holds only in-frame ones; the method was immunoSEQ multiplex PCR. The table for this sample gives around 210,000 clones. The data are from a study of cytomegalovirus exposure and HLA in healthy donors. Germline values: CDR1 SNHLY, CDR2 FYNNEI. This CDR3 is built from 13 residues. Trimming took 5 bases from V and 4 from J; bases not matched to a gene: 4. The gene calls are TRBV2 and TRBJ1-2, with 7 bases that match TRBD1. The sample comprised PBMCs. The sequence came from a woman aged 25 to 39 in good health and CMV-seropositive. Here the CDR3 DNA reads TGTGCCAGCAGTCAGGGACAGCTCTATGGCTACACCTTC. It specifies CASSQGQLYGYTF.